Listed below are T cell receptor beta chains from one sample, sequenced in a study of a mutant IDH1 vaccine in newly diagnosed glioma. Sequencing was performed with immunoSEQ multiplex PCR; in TCRdb, only in-frame clones are kept and a portion is missing. The sample shows around 92,000 clones, 70% to 90% of them seen only once. The sample here was PBMCs, taken from a glioma patient treated with radiotherapy, temozolomide or both. The receptors were sampled from a woman aged 45 to 65 with glioma. Both conserved end residues are part of each CDR3. Each record gives: D gene, clone size, J gene, V gene, CDR3 protein, CDR3 DNA. D genes are given only for firm matches. Some rows mark clone size as missing; the rest say once, few, many or name a class of expanded clone.

NA NA TRBJ2-1 TRBV7-9 CASSFLDYDEQFF TGTGCCAGCAGCTTCCTTGACTACGATGAGCAGTTCTTC
TRBD2 NA TRBJ2-1 TRBV10-2 CATSSGSYNEQFF TGCGCCACCTCTAGCGGATCCTACAATGAGCAGTTCTTC
NA once TRBJ2-7 TRBV7-9 CASSSWTELALRFGYEQYF TGTGCCAGCAGCTCTTGGACAGAATTGGCCCTGAGGTTCGGCTACGAGCAGTACTTC
TRBD2 NA TRBJ2-3 TRBV10-3 CAIGRGGARDTQYF TGTGCCATCGGACGGGGGGGGGCACGAGATACGCAGTATTTT
TRBD2 NA TRBJ2-7 TRBV6-1 CASGASGSYERYF TGTGCCAGCGGGGCTAGCGGGTCCTACGAGCGGTACTTC
TRBD2 once TRBJ2-7 TRBV6-5 CASKGTSSYEQYF TGTGCCAGCAAGGGGACTAGCTCCTACGAGCAGTACTTC
NA NA TRBJ2-7 TRBV25-1 CASSDSPTGSYEQYF TGTGCCAGCAGTGATTCCCCTACAGGTTCCTACGAGCAGTACTTC
NA NA TRBJ2-1 TRBV5-1 CASSLDRNNEQFF TGCGCCAGCAGCTTGGATCGGAACAATGAGCAGTTCTTC
NA NA TRBJ1-2 TRBV11-2 CASSKPLGTTNYGYTF TGTGCCAGCAGCAAGCCTTTGGGCACAACTAACTATGGCTACACCTTC
TRBD1 NA TRBJ2-4 TRBV29-1 CSAGTVAKNIQYF TGCAGCGCCGGGACAGTAGCCAAAAACATTCAGTACTTC
TRBD2 NA TRBJ2-7 TRBV28 CASSFLTSGRESQYF TGTGCCAGCAGTTTCCTGACTAGCGGCCGCGAGTCGCAGTACTTC
NA NA TRBJ1-3 TRBV19 CASSHPSRGKDSGNTIYF TGTGCCAGTAGTCACCCCTCGCGGGGGAAGGACTCTGGAAACACCATATATTTT
NA NA TRBJ2-3 TRBV5-1 CASSRQDYPADTQYF TGCGCCAGCAGCAGACAGGACTACCCGGCGGATACGCAGTATTTT
NA NA TRBJ2-1 TRBV5-1 CASTPLGGAAPGNEQFF TGCGCCAGCACCCCTTTGGGCGGGGCCGCCCCTGGGAATGAGCAGTTCTTC
NA NA TRBJ2-1 TRBV5-4 CAYGASYNEQFF TGTGCCTACGGGGCCTCCTACAATGAGCAGTTCTTC
NA NA TRBJ2-1 TRBV27 CASSSGVNEQFF TGTGCCAGCAGTTCTGGAGTCAATGAGCAGTTCTTC
TRBD1 NA TRBJ1-3 TRBV6-5 CASSQDRAGNTIYF TGTGCCAGCAGTCAGGACAGGGCTGGAAACACCATATATTTT
TRBD1 NA TRBJ2-5 TRBV7-9 CASSLWDRKRETQYF TGTGCCAGCAGCTTATGGGACAGAAAAAGGGAGACCCAGTACTTC
TRBD2 NA TRBJ2-1 TRBV14 CASSGGRGRGASNEQFF TGTGCCAGCAGCGGCGGGAGGGGCCGCGGGGCATCCAATGAGCAGTTCTTC
NA once TRBJ2-7 TRBV7-8 CASSLDAGTYYEQYF TGTGCCAGCAGCTTAGACGCCGGGACTTACTACGAGCAGTACTTC
NA NA TRBJ1-3 TRBV7-9 CASSLERYTSGNTIYF TGTGCCAGCAGCTTAGAGAGGTATACCTCTGGAAACACCATATATTTT
NA NA TRBJ2-1 TRBV30 CAWSEDSRTYNEQFF TGTGCCTGGAGTGAGGATAGCAGAACCTACAATGAGCAGTTCTTC
NA NA TRBJ1-1 TRBV6-5 CASRHHGNTEAFF TGTGCCAGCAGGCATCATGGGAACACTGAAGCTTTCTTT
TRBD1 few TRBJ2-1 TRBV10-3 CAISASTGGVGNEQFF TGTGCCATCAGTGCGTCGACAGGGGGCGTAGGGAATGAGCAGTTCTTC
TRBD2 NA TRBJ2-7 TRBV7-8 CASKGTSGVEQYF TGTGCCAGCAAAGGGACTAGTGGTGTCGAGCAGTACTTC
TRBD1 NA TRBJ2-7 TRBV28 CASRLTQGAISYEQYF TGTGCCAGCAGACTCACACAGGGGGCCATCTCCTACGAGCAGTACTTC
NA NA TRBJ2-3 TRBV6-5 CASSFGAPDTQYF TGTGCCAGCAGTTTTGGGGCCCCCGATACGCAGTATTTT
TRBD1 NA TRBJ1-4 TRBV25-1 CASAPTRGRGEKLFF TGTGCCAGCGCGCCAACCAGGGGGCGAGGTGAAAAACTGTTTTTT